The 19 T cell receptor beta chains presented below share a single source sample, sequenced in a study of shared clonotypes between healthy human individuals. TCRdb's table, derived via immunoSEQ multiplex PCR, lists solely in-frame clones and lacks some. In the table there are around 2.5 million clones, over 85% of which are singletons. The sample consisted of naive CD4+ T cells from PBMCs. Subset described: CD45RA+ positively selected. The origin of the receptors is a man between 18 and 29 years old in good health. Some clones in this sample may be carry-over from other donors' samples.

J is TRBJ1-6 and V is TRBV28; no reliable D call. V lost 11 bases, J lost 7 bases, and 15 bases lay in between. CDR1 is MDHEN and CDR2 is SYDVKM in the germline V gene. The CDR3 has 13 amino acids. The CDR3 DNA reads TGTGCCGCTATGGGGAGTCCAAATTCACCCCTCCACTTT. Protein: CAAMGSPNSPLHF.

V usage is TRBV5-1 and J usage is TRBJ2-1, with D tentatively TRBD2 (5 bases). Germline assignment: CDR1 SGHRS and CDR2 YFSETQ. Trimming removed 0 bases from V and 5 bases from J, with 18 bases in between. CDR3 length: 17 residues. The CDR3 loop reads CASSLEVTREWDNEQFF. For the CDR3, the DNA is TGCGCCAGCAGCTTGGAAGTTACGAGGGAGTGGGACAATGAGCAGTTCTTC.

DNA for the CDR3: TGTGCCAGCAGCGCACCTAGCGGGAGGGCGTTCAATGAGCAGTTCTTC. This translates into CASSAPSGRAFNEQFF. The genes are TRBV7-2 and TRBJ2-1, with 12 bases aligning to TRBD2. CDR3 length equals 16 residues. The germline CDR1 and CDR2 sequences are SGHTA and FQGNSA. Trimming cost V 5 bases and J 6 bases; bases outside gene matches: 8.

The chain combines TRBV25-1 with TRBJ2-5, with D unclear. Germline CDR1 MGHDK, CDR2 SYGVNS. V dropped 2 bases and J dropped 2 bases, with 12 bases sitting between them. This CDR3 has 15 amino acids. Here the CDR3 DNA reads TGTGCCAGCAGTGAAGGTCGGGCACCTCAAGAGACCCAGTACTTC. Residues: CASSEGRAPQETQYF.

V usage is TRBV30 and J usage is TRBJ2-1; possibly TRBD2 for D (7 bases). The length of the CDR3 is 18 residues. Germline V gene lookup returns CDR1 GTSNPN and CDR2 SVGIG (reference sequence). V lost 0 bases and J 1 base, leaving 19 bases between the germline ends. CDR3 protein: CAWSVGGASRPSYNEQFF. CDR3 sequence (DNA): TGTGCCTGGAGTGTAGGGGGGGCTAGCAGACCTTCCTACAATGAGCAGTTCTTC.

The V gene is TRBV19, the J gene TRBJ2-5; D gene unclear. V gave up 2 bases and J gave up 4 bases, with 8 bases separating them. The CDR3 is made up of 13 amino acids. Per germline, CDR1 LNHDA and CDR2 SQIVND (reference sequence). The CDR3 protein is CASSIRRGETQYF. The CDR3 coding sequence is TGTGCCAGTAGTATAAGACGAGGAGAGACCCAGTACTTC.

The V and J genes are TRBV25-1 and TRBJ2-3; the match to TRBD1 covers 11 bases. Trimming cost V 5 bases and J 4 bases; bases outside gene matches: 8. This CDR3 spans 16 amino acids. Germline V gene sequence: CDR1 MGHDK, CDR2 SYGVNS. Here the CDR3 DNA reads TGTGCCAGCAGTCGCACCCCGGGACAGGGGGCAGATACGCAGTATTTT. The encoded protein is CASSRTPGQGADTQYF.

V usage is TRBV2 and J usage is TRBJ1-4; no clear D. The CDR3 length is 11 residues. V lost 4 bases, J lost 14 bases, and 11 bases lay in between. CDR1 SNHLY and CDR2 FYNNEI come from the germline V gene. The CDR3 is CASSGASVLFF. CDR3 DNA: TGTGCCAGCAGTGGGGCGTCGGTGCTGTTTTTT.

The V call is TRBV6-6, the J call TRBJ1-2; D is perhaps TRBD1 (5 bases). This CDR3 spans 13 amino acids. CDR1 MNHNY and CDR2 SVGAGI come from the germline V gene (reference sequence). The V end lost 5 bases, the J end lost 2 bases, and 9 bases lay between the germline ends. The CDR3 region has the DNA TGTGCCAGCAGTAGGGGCTTCAACTATGGCTACACCTTC. Its translation: CASSRGFNYGYTF.

This chain links TRBV7-2 with TRBJ2-1, with a tentative D call TRBD2 (6 bases). The V gene's germline CDR1 is SGHTA and CDR2 FQGNSA. The V and J ends lost 7 bases and 9 bases respectively, with 19 bases between them. The CDR3 runs to 14 residues. The CDR3 bases are TGTGCCAGCACCTACGGGGGTTTGAGGGGTGAGCAGTTCTTC. Translated, it gives CASTYGGLRGEQFF.

The chain employs TRBV2 and TRBJ2-5; perhaps TRBD1 as D (6 bases). This CDR3 has 13 residues. Germline CDR1 is SNHLY and CDR2 is FYNNEI. Trimming took 4 bases from V and 8 from J, leaving 14 bases between them. The DNA of the CDR3 is TGTGCCAGCAGTGGCGGACAGACGGGCACCCAGTACTTC. The encoded protein is CASSGGQTGTQYF.

The chain carries TRBV5-1 and TRBJ2-5; TRBD1 agrees at 9 bases. Trimming at V came to 2 bases and at J to 2 bases, leaving 16 bases not matched to a gene. The CDR3 runs 19 residues. The germline CDR1 and CDR2 sequences are SGHRS and YFSETQ. This CDR3 is CASSLFGLGRGQGQETQYF. The CDR3 DNA reads as TGCGCCAGCAGCTTATTTGGTCTGGGGCGGGGACAGGGACAAGAGACCCAGTACTTC.

The chain couples TRBV30 to TRBJ2-7, with unresolved D. Germline CDR1 is GTSNPN and CDR2 is SVGIG (reference sequence). V was cut by 2 bases and J by 3 bases, with 11 bases left in between. The CDR3 spans 13 residues. The CDR3 spells CAWSLGSHYEQYF. The CDR3 bases are TGTGCCTGGAGTCTGGGCAGCCACTACGAGCAGTACTTC.

CDR3: CASSKVRTGTLNNEQFF. The CDR3 region has the DNA TGCGCCAGCAGCAAAGTAAGGACAGGCACTCTTAACAATGAGCAGTTCTTC. The J gene is TRBJ2-1, the V gene TRBV5-1; TRBD1 aligns across 7 bases. The germline V gene encodes CDR1 SGHRS and CDR2 YFSETQ. V trimming: 4 bases; J trimming: 5 bases; junction bases outside the gene matches: 15. There are 17 residues in the CDR3.

V is TRBV7-3 and J is TRBJ2-2, with 13 bases matching TRBD2. The junction had 4 bases not matched to a gene; V was cut back by 5 bases and J by 7 bases. The CDR3 spans 15 residues. Germline CDR1 and CDR2: SGHTA and FQGTGA. CDR3: CASSPGTSGIGELFF. Written as DNA, the CDR3 is TGTGCCAGCAGCCCGGGGACTAGCGGGATCGGGGAGCTGTTTTTT.

In this sample, this clone turned up a few times. CDR3 nucleotides: TGTGCCAGCGAACAAGGGGTGGGCACTGAAGCTTTCTTT. Translation: CASEQGVGTEAFF. This sequence joins TRBV2 and TRBJ1-1, with D perhaps TRBD1 (5 bases). Trimming cost V 8 bases and J 4 bases, with 14 bases left between them. CDR1 and CDR2 from the germline V gene are SNHLY and FYNNEI. The CDR3 totals 13 residues.

The rearrangement joins TRBV6-5 to TRBJ1-1; perhaps TRBD1 as D (5 bases). Trimming took 7 bases from V and 2 from J, leaving 14 bases between them. The germline V gene has CDR1 MNHEY and CDR2 SVGAGI. CDR3 length equals 14 residues. In DNA form, the CDR3 reads TGTGCCAGCACCGCGGGGCCAGAAAACACTGAAGCTTTCTTT. This codes for CASTAGPENTEAFF.

The chain recombines TRBV5-1 with TRBJ2-2, with 7 bases fitting TRBD1. Trimming took 4 bases from V and 5 from J; bases not matched to a gene: 8. Germline V gives CDR1 SGHRS, CDR2 YFSETQ. The CDR3 is made up of 15 amino acids. CDR3 DNA: TGCGCCAGCAGCCCCGGGACAGCACCAACCGGGGAGCTGTTTTTT. Amino acids: CASSPGTAPTGELFF.

In DNA, the CDR3 is TGTGCCAGCAGCTCCGGGAGCCAGGGGGGCTATGGCTACACCTTC. Amino acids: CASSSGSQGGYGYTF. The chain links TRBV27 to TRBJ1-2, with TRBD1 matching over 7 bases. V shed 6 bases, J shed 4 bases, and the junction held 11 bases outside the gene matches. Germline V lookup: CDR1 MNHEY, CDR2 SMNVEV (reference sequence). The CDR3 contains 15 residues.